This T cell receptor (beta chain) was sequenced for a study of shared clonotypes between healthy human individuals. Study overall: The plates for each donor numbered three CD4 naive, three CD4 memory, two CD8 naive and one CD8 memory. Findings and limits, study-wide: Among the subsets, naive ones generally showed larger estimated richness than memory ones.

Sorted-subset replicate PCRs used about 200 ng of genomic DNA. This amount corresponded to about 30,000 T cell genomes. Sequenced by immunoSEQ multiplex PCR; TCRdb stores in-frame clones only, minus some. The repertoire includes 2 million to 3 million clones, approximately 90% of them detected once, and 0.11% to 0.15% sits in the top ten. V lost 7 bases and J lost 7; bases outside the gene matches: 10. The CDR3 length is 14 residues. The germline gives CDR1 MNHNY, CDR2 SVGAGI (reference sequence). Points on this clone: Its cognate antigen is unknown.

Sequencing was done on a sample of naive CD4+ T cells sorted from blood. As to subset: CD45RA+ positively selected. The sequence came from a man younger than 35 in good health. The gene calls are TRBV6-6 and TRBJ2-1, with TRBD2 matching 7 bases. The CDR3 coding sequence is TGTGCCAGCATCCGGGGAGGGCCAGGGAATGAGCAGTTCTTC. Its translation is CASIRGGPGNEQFF.